This T cell receptor beta chain was documented in a study of radiotherapy plus CTLA-4 blockade in lung cancer. V was pared by 5 bases and J by 6 bases, with 7 bases of the junction left unmatched. From germline, CDR1 is SGHVS and CDR2 FQNEAQ. This CDR3 contains 14 residues. Here immunoSEQ multiplex PCR was the method, and the copy in TCRdb shows in-frame clones only, minus some. The table records tens of thousands of clones, around 82% of them present only once. General study results and limits: The study found tumor-derived TCR clones expanded in blood after radiotherapy plus ipilimumab. Interferon-beta and early blood T cell clone dynamics reportedly predicted response best.

People whose metastatic non-small-cell lung cancer was chemo-refractory got focal radiation along with CTLA-4 blockade by ipilimumab. The sample holds a few counts of this clone. No antigen is known for it. This specimen was peripheral blood, taken from a patient treated with radiotherapy plus ipilimumab. This clonotype was sampled from a human donor with non-small cell lung cancer who had a complete response to radiotherapy plus ipilimumab. The chain joins TRBV7-8 to TRBJ1-2; 9 positions match TRBD1. The CDR3 DNA reads TGTGCCAGCAGCCGGGGACAGGGCTATGATGGCTACACCTTC. It specifies CASSRGQGYDGYTF.